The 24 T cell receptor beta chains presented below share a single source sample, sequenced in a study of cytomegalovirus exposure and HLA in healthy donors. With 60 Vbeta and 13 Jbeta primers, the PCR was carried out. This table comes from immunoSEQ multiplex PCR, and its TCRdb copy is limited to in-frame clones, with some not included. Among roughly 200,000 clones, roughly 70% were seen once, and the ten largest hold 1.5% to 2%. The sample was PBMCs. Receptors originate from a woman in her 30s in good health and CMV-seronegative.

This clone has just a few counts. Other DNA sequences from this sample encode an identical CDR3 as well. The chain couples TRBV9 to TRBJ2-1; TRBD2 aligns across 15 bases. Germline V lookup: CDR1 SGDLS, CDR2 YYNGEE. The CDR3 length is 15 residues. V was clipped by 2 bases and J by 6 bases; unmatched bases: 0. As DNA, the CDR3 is TGTGCCAGCAGCGTGGGACTAGCGGGGGGCAATGAGCAGTTCTTC. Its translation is CASSVGLAGGNEQFF. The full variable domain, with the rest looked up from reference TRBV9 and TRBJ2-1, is DSGVTQTPKHLITATGQRVTLRCSPRSGDLSVYWYQQSLDQGLQFLIQYYNGEERAKGNILERFSAQQFPDLHSELNLSSLELGDSALYFCASSVGLAGGNEQFFGPGTRLTVL.

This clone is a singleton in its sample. This chain's CDR3 is CASSGSDRGYEQYF. The DNA of the CDR3 is TGTGCCAGCAGTGGCTCCGACAGGGGCTACGAGCAGTACTTC. The chain combines TRBV28 with TRBJ2-7, with TRBD1 identical over 8 bases. Germline-derived CDR1 and CDR2 are MDHEN and SYDVKM. This CDR3 spans 14 amino acids. V lost 5 bases and J lost 3; bases outside the gene matches: 6.

CDR3 residues: CATSRDGAEWRTEAFF. DNA for the CDR3: TGTGCCACCAGCAGAGATGGGGCAGAGTGGCGAACTGAAGCTTTCTTT. The rearrangement links TRBV15 to TRBJ1-1; D may be TRBD1 (5 bases). With 0 bases removed from V and 5 bases from J, the gap between germline ends came to 16 bases. The CDR3 covers 16 residues. The germline CDR1 and CDR2 sequences are LNHNV and YYDKDF (reference sequence).

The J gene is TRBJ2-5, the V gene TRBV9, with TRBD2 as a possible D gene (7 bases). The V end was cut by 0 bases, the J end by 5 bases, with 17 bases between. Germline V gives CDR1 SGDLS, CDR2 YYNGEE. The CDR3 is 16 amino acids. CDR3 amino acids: CASSVVGGANLETQYF. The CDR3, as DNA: TGTGCCAGCAGCGTAGTAGGGGGGGCGAATTTGGAGACCCAGTACTTC.

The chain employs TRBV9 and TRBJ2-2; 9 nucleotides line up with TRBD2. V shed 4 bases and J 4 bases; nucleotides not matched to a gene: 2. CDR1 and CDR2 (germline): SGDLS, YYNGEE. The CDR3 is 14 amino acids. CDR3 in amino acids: CASSRGGATGELFF. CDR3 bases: TGTGCCAGCAGCCGCGGGGGGGCCACCGGGGAGCTGTTTTTT.

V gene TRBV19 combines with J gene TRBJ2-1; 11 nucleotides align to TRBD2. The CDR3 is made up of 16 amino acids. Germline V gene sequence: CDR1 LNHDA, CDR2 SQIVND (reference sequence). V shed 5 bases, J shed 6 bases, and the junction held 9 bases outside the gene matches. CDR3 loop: CASSPLTSGGLNEQFF. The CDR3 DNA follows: TGTGCCAGTAGTCCTTTAACTAGCGGGGGCCTCAATGAGCAGTTCTTC.

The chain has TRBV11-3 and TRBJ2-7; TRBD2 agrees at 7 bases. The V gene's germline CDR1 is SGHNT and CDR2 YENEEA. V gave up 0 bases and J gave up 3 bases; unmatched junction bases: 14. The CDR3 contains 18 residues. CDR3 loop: CASSLERSTSVDYYEQYF. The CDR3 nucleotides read TGTGCCAGCAGCTTAGAACGCTCTACTAGCGTCGATTACTACGAGCAGTACTTC.

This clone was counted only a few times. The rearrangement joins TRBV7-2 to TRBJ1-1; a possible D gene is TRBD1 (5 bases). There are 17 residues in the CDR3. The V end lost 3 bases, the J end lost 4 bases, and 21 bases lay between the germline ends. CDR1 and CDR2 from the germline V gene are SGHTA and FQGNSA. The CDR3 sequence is CASSLIINAGRATEAFF. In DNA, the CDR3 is TGTGCCAGCAGCTTGATAATAAACGCAGGGAGGGCCACTGAAGCTTTCTTT.

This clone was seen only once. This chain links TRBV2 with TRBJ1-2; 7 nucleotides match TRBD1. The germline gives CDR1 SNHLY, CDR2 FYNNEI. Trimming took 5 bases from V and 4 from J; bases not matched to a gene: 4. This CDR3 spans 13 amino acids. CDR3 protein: CASSYDRVYGYTF. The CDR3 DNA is TGTGCCAGCAGTTACGACAGGGTCTATGGCTACACCTTC. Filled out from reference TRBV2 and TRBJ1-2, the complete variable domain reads EPEVTQTPSHQVTQMGQEVILRCVPISNHLYFYWYRQILGQKVEFLVSFYNNEISEKSEIFDDQFSVERPDGSNFTLKIRSTKLEDSAMYFCASSYDRVYGYTFGSGTRLTVV.

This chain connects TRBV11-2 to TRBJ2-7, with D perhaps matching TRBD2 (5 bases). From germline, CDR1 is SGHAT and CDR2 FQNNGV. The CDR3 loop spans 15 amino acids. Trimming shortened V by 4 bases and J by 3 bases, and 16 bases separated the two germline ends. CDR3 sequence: CASSSTSLGGYEQYF. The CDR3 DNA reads TGTGCCAGCAGCTCCACCTCCCTCGGAGGCTACGAGCAGTACTTC. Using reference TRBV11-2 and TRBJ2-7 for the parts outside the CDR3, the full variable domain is EAGVAQSPRYKIIEKRQSVAFWCNPISGHATLYWYQQILGQGPKLLIQFQNNGVVDDSQLPKDRFSAERLKGVDSTLKIQPAKLEDSAVYLCASSSTSLGGYEQYFGPGTRLTVT.

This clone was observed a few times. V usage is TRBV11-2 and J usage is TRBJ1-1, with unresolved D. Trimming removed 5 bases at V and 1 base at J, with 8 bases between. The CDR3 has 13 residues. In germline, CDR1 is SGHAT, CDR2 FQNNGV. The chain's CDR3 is CASSTHRNTEAFF. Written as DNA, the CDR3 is TGTGCCAGCAGCACACACAGGAACACTGAAGCTTTCTTT. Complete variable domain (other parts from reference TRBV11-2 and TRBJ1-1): EAGVAQSPRYKIIEKRQSVAFWCNPISGHATLYWYQQILGQGPKLLIQFQNNGVVDDSQLPKDRFSAERLKGVDSTLKIQPAKLEDSAVYLCASSTHRNTEAFFGQGTRLTVV.

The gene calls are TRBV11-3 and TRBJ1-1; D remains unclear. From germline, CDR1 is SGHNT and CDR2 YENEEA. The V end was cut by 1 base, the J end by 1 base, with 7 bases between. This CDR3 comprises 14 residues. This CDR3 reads CASSLGGPNTEAFF. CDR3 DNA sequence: TGTGCCAGCAGCTTAGGCGGCCCGAACACTGAAGCTTTCTTT.

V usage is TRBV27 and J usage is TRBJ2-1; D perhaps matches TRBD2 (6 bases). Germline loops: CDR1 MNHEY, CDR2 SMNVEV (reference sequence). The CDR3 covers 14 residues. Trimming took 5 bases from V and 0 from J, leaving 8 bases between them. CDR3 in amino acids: CASSRGTSYNEQFF. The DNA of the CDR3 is TGTGCCAGCAGTCGCGGGACCTCCTACAATGAGCAGTTCTTC.

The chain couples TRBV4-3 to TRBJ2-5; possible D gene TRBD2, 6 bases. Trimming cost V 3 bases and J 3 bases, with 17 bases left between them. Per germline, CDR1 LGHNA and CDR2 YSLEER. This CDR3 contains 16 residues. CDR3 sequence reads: CASSHKLPRREETQYF. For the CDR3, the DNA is TGCGCCAGCAGCCACAAACTACCTAGGAGGGAAGAGACCCAGTACTTC.

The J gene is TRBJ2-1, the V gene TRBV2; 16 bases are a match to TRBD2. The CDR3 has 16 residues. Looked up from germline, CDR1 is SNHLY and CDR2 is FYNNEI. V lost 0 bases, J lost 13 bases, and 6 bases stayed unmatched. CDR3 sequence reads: CASSEAEGLAGGPQFF. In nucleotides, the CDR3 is TGTGCCAGCAGTGAAGCGGAGGGACTAGCGGGGGGGCCACAGTTCTTC.

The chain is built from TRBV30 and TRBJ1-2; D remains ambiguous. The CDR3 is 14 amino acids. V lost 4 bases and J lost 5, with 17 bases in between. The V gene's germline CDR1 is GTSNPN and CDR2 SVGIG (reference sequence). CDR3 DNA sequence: TGTGCCTGGACCCGGGGAGGGCGGGAGTATGGCTACACCTTC. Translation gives CAWTRGGREYGYTF.

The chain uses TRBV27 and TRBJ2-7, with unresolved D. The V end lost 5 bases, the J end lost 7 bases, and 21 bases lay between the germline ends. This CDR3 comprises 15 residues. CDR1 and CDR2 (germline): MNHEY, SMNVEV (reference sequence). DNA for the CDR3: TGTGCCAGCAGTATCATTCAGGTGCAAACGGCGGAGCAGTACTTC. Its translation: CASSIIQVQTAEQYF.

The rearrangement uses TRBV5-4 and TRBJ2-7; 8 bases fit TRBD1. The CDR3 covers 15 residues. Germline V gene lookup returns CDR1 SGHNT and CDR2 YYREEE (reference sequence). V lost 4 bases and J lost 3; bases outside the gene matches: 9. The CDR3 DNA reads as TGTGCCAGCAGCCCTCAGGGGGCCAACCTCTACGAGCAGTACTTC. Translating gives CASSPQGANLYEQYF.

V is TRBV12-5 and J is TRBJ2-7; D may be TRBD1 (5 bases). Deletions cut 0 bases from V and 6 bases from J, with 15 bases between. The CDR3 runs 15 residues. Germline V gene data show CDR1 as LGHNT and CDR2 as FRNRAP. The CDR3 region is CASGLVGSGRGEQYF. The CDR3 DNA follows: TGTGCTAGTGGTTTGGTAGGGTCAGGTAGGGGCGAGCAGTACTTC.

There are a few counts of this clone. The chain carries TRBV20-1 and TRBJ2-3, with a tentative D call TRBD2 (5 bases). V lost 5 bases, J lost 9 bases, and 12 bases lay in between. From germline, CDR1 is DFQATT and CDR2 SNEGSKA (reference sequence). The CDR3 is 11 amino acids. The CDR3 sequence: CSAGVAGTQYF. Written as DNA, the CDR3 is TGCAGTGCTGGGGTTGCGGGCACGCAGTATTTT.

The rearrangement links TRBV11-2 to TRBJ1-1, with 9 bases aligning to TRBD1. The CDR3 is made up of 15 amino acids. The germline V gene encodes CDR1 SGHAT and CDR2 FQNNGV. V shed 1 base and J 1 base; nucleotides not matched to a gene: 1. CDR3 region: CASSLVTGGNTEAFF. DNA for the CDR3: TGTGCCAGCAGCTTAGTGACAGGGGGGAACACTGAAGCTTTCTTT.

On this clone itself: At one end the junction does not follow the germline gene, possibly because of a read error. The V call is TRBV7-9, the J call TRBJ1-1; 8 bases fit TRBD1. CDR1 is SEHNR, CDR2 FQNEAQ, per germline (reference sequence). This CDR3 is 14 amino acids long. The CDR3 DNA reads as TGTTCCAGCAGCTCCTTCTCGACAGGGGTGGGAGCTTTCTTT. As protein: CSSSSFSTGVGAFF.

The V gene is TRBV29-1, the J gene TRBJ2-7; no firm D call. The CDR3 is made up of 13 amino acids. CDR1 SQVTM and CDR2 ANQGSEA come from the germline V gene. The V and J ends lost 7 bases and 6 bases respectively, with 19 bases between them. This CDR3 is CSAAPAGSGEQYF. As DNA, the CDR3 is TGCAGCGCCGCCCCGGCAGGATCCGGCGAGCAGTACTTC.

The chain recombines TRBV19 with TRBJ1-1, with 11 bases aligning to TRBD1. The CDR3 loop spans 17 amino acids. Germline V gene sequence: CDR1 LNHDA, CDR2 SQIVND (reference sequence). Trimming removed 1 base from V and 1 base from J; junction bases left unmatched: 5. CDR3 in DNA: TGTGCCAGTAGTATAGGGGACAGGGGGATCAAGAACACTGAAGCTTTCTTT. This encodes CASSIGDRGIKNTEAFF. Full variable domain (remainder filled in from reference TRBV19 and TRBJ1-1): DGGITQSPKYLFRKEGQNVTLSCEQNLNHDAMYWYRQDPGQGLRLIYYSQIVNDFQKGDIAEGYSVSREKKESFPLTVTSAQKNPTAFYLCASSIGDRGIKNTEAFFGQGTRLTVV.